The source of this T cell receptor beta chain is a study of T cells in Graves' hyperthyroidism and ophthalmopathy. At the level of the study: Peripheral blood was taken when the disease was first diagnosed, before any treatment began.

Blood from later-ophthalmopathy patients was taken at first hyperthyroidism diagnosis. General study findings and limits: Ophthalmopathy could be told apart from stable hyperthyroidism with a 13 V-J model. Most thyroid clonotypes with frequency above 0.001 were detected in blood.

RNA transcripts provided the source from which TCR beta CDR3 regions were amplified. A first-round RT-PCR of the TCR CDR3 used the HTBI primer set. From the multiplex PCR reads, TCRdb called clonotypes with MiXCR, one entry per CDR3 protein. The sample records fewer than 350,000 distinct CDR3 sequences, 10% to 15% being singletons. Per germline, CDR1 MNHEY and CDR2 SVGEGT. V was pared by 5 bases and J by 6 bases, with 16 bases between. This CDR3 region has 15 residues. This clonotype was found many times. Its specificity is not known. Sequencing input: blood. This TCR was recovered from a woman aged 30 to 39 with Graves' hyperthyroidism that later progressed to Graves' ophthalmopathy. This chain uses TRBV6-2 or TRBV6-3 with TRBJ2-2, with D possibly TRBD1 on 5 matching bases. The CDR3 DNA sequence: TGTGCCAGCAGTAACGCTGGAACAGGTCCCGGGGAGCTGTTTTTT. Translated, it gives CASSNAGTGPGELFF.